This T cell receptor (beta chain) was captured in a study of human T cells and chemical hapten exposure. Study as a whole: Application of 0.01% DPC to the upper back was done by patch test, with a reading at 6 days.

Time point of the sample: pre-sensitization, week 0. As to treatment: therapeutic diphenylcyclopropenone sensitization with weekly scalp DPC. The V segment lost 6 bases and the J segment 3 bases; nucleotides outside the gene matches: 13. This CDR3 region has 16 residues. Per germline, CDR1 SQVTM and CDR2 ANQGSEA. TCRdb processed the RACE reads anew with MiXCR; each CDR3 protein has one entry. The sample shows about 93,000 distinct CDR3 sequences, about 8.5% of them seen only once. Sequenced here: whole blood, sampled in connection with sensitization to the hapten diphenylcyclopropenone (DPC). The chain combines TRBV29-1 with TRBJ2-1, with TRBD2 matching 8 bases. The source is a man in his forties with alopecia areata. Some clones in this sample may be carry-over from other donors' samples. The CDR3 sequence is CSVARGSGVDYNEQFF. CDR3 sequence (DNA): TGCAGCGTCGCTCGCGGTAGCGGGGTCGACTACAATGAGCAGTTCTTC.